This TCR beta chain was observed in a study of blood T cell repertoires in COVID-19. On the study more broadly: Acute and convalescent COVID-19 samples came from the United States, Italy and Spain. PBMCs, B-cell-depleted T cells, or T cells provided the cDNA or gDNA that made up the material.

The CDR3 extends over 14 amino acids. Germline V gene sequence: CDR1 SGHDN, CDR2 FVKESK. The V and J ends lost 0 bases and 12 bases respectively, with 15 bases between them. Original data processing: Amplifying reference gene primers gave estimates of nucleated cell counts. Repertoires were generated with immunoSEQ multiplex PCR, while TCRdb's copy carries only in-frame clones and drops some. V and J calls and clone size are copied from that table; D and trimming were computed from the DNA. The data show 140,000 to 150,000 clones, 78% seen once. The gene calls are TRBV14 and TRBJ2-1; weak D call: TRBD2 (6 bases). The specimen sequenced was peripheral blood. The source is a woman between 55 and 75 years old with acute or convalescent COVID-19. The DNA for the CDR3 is TGTGCCAGCAGCCAAGAACTGGGCACTAGCCGGCAGTTCTTC. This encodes CASSQELGTSRQFF.